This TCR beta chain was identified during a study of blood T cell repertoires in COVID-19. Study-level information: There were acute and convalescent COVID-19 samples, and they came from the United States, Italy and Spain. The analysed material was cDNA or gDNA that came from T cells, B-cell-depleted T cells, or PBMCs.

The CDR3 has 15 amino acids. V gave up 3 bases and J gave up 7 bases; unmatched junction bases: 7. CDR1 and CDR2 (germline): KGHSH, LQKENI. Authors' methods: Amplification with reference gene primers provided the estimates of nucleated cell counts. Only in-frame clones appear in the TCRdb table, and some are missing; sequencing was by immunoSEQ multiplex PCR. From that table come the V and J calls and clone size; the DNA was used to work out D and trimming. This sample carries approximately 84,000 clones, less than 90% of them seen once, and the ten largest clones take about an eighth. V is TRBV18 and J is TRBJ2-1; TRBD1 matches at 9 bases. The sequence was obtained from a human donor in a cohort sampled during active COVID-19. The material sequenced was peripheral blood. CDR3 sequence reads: CASSPNRDRANEQFF. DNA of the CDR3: TGTGCCAGCTCACCTAATCGGGACAGGGCAAATGAGCAGTTCTTC. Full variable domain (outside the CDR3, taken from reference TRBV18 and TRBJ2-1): NAGVMQNPRHLVRRRGQEARLRCSPMKGHSHVYWYRQLPEEGLKFMVYLQKENIIDESGMPKERFSAEFPKEGPSILRIQQVVRGDSAAYFCASSPNRDRANEQFFGPGTRLTVL.